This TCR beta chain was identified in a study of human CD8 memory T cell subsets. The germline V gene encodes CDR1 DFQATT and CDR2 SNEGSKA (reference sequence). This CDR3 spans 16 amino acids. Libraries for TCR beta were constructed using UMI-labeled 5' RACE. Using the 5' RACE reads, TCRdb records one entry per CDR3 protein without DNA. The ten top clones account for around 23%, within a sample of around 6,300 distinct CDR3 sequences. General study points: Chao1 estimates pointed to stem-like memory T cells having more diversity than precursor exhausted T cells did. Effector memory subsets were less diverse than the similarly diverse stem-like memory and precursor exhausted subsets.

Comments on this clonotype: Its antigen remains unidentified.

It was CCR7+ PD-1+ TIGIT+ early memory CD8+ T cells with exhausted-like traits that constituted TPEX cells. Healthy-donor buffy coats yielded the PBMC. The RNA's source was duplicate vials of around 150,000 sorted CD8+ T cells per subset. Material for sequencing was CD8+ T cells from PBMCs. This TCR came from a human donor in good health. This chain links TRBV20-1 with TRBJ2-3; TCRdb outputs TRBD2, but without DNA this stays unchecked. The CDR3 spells CSASSVLAGAADTQYF.